The 18 T cell receptor beta chains below come from one sample, sequenced in a study of blood T cell repertoires in COVID-19. The method was immunoSEQ multiplex PCR; TCRdb's version includes in-frame clones alone and lacks a portion of them. The sample consists of more than 1,500 clones, approximately 84% of them appearing once. The specimen sequenced was peripheral blood. The receptors originated from a man aged 65 to 85 with active COVID-19.

The chain has TRBV7-8 and TRBJ1-1; no reliable D call. CDR1 is SGHVS, CDR2 FQNEAQ, per germline. V was trimmed by 2 bases and J by 1 base, leaving 8 bases between them. This CDR3 is 14 amino acids long. The CDR3 loop reads CASSLLQENTEAFF. The CDR3 bases are TGTGCCAGCAGCTTACTCCAGGAGAACACTGAAGCTTTCTTT.

The chain carries TRBV11-3 and TRBJ2-5, with a tentative D call TRBD1 (6 bases). CDR3 size: 15 residues. Trimming removed 5 bases from V and 1 base from J, with 14 bases in between. Germline V lookup: CDR1 SGHNT, CDR2 YENEEA. CDR3 amino acids: CASSQAQTGQETQYF. The CDR3 region has the DNA TGTGCCAGCAGCCAAGCCCAGACAGGCCAAGAGACCCAGTACTTC. Variable domain in full (rest from reference TRBV11-3 and TRBJ2-5): EAGVVQSPRYKIIEKKQPVAFWCNPISGHNTLYWYLQNLGQGPELLIRYENEEAVDDSQLPKDRFSAERLKGVDSTLKIQPAELGDSAVYLCASSQAQTGQETQYFGPGTRLLVL.

The V gene is TRBV10-3, the J gene TRBJ1-4; TRBD1 might be the D (5 bases). With 5 bases removed from V and 6 bases from J, the gap between germline ends came to 10 bases. The CDR3 is 13 residues long. Germline V gives CDR1 ENHRY, CDR2 SYGVKD. CDR3 bases: TGTGCCATCAGTCAGGGTCCGGATGAAAAACTGTTTTTT. Encoded protein: CAISQGPDEKLFF.

This chain joins TRBV9 and TRBJ2-3; the D is unclear. CDR3 length: 15 amino acids. Per germline, CDR1 SGDLS and CDR2 YYNGEE. Trimming took 4 bases from V and 0 from J, leaving 12 bases between them. CDR3 amino acids: CASSPHRVSTDTQYF. In DNA, the CDR3 is TGTGCCAGCAGCCCCCATAGAGTTAGCACAGATACGCAGTATTTT.

This chain links TRBV27 with TRBJ2-7; possible D gene TRBD1, 5 bases. The CDR3 is made up of 14 amino acids. The V gene's germline CDR1 is MNHEY and CDR2 SMNVEV (reference sequence). Trimming left V 5 bases short and J 3 bases short, with 14 bases between. In nucleotides, the CDR3 is TGTGCCAGCAGTACGCAGCAGGGCCACTACGAGCAGTACTTC. It encodes CASSTQQGHYEQYF.

The gene calls are TRBV3-1 (or the pseudogene TRBV3-2) and TRBJ2-5; no definite D call. CDR3 length: 15 amino acids. V was trimmed by 4 bases and J by 3 bases, leaving 15 bases between them. The germline V gene has CDR1 LGHDT and CDR2 YNNKEL (reference sequence). In nucleotides, the CDR3 is TGTGCCAGCAGCCTGACTTTAGCCGGAAAAGAGACCCAGTACTTC. Encoded protein: CASSLTLAGKETQYF.

The V call is TRBV24-1, the J call TRBJ1-2; 8 positions agree with TRBD1. Germline V lookup: CDR1 KGHDR, CDR2 SFDVKD. V dropped 7 bases and J dropped 3; count of bases not matched to a gene: 3. CDR3 length: 13 amino acids. The CDR3 region is CATRGTGDYGYTF. CDR3 nucleotide sequence: TGTGCCACCAGAGGGACAGGAGACTATGGCTACACCTTC.

This clone is a singleton in its sample. The rearrangement links TRBV27 to TRBJ2-3, with 7 nucleotides matching TRBD2. The CDR3 covers 17 residues. Trimming cost V 5 bases and J 2 bases; bases outside gene matches: 13. From germline, CDR1 is MNHEY and CDR2 SMNVEV (reference sequence). CDR3: CASSPHLEGGFTDTQYF. The CDR3 DNA sequence: TGTGCCAGCAGTCCACACCTCGAGGGAGGGTTCACAGATACGCAGTATTTT.

V gene TRBV14 combines with J gene TRBJ1-1; a possible D gene is TRBD1 (5 bases). Between the trimmed V and J ends, which lost 0 bases and 3 bases, there was a span of 11 bases. Germline V CDR1 and CDR2: SGHDN, FVKESK. The CDR3 is 15 residues long. CDR3 DNA: TGTGCCAGCAGCCAAGATCAGGGTGAATACACTGAAGCTTTCTTT. Translation: CASSQDQGEYTEAFF.

The J gene is TRBJ2-3, the V gene TRBV11-2; 9 bases match TRBD1. Germline CDR1 reads SGHAT; CDR2 reads FQNNGV. The CDR3 sequence is 17 residues long. V shed 5 bases and J 3 bases; nucleotides not matched to a gene: 12. Written as DNA, the CDR3 is TGTGCCAGCAGCCCCCGACAGGGGGAGGTATGGACAGATACGCAGTATTTT. This gives the protein CASSPRQGEVWTDTQYF.

V and J are TRBV5-1 and TRBJ2-5; TRBD2 agrees at 8 bases. Germline values: CDR1 SGHRS, CDR2 YFSETQ. V lost 4 bases to trimming and J lost 3 bases; unmatched junction nucleotides: 11. The CDR3 covers 16 residues. As DNA, the CDR3 is TGCGCCAGCAGCCCCCCGGGGCTAGCGGGCGAAGAGACCCAGTACTTC. This translates into CASSPPGLAGEETQYF.

The V gene is TRBV5-1, the J gene TRBJ1-1, with 12 positions matching TRBD1. With 4 bases clipped from V and 10 bases from J, the junction kept 8 bases outside the gene matches. The CDR3 is 14 amino acids. Germline V gives CDR1 SGHRS, CDR2 YFSETQ. This CDR3 reads CASSLWDRGLLAFF. The CDR3 coding sequence is TGCGCCAGCAGCCTATGGGACAGGGGGCTCCTAGCTTTCTTT.

The chain has TRBV12-3 or TRBV12-4 and TRBJ2-7; tentatively, D is TRBD1 (5 bases). Trimming removed 3 bases from V and 7 bases from J, with 13 bases in between. The CDR3 is 13 residues long. CDR3 coding DNA: TGTGCCAGCAGTTTTCTTTGGGGCTGGGAGCAGTACTTC. Translation: CASSFLWGWEQYF.

The chain couples TRBV2 to TRBJ2-2; 8 positions agree with TRBD1. V shed 6 bases, J shed 3 bases, and the junction held 6 bases outside the gene matches. Germline V gene data show CDR1 as SNHLY and CDR2 as FYNNEI. This CDR3 contains 15 residues. CDR3 coding DNA: TGTGCCAGCAGCTTACAGGGGGGTGACACCGGGGAGCTGTTTTTT. It encodes CASSLQGGDTGELFF.

The J gene is TRBJ1-6, the V gene TRBV10-3; no definite D call. Germline CDR1 ENHRY, CDR2 SYGVKD. This CDR3 has 17 amino acids. V shed 0 bases and J shed 0 bases, with 9 bases lying between them. CDR3 protein: CAISESTDYSYNSPLHF. The CDR3 nucleotides are TGTGCCATCAGTGAGTCAACAGATTACTCCTATAATTCACCCCTCCACTTT.

V gene TRBV18 combines with J gene TRBJ2-1; TRBD2 is a possible D gene (5 bases). CDR3 size: 15 residues. The V gene's germline CDR1 is KGHSH and CDR2 LQKENI. V lost 0 bases, J lost 2 bases, and 8 bases lay in between. The CDR3 loop is CASSPPRVAYNEQFF. Written as DNA, the CDR3 is TGTGCCAGCTCACCACCGAGGGTGGCCTACAATGAGCAGTTCTTC. The full variable domain, completed using reference TRBV18 and TRBJ2-1, is NAGVMQNPRHLVRRRGQEARLRCSPMKGHSHVYWYRQLPEEGLKFMVYLQKENIIDESGMPKERFSAEFPKEGPSILRIQQVVRGDSAAYFCASSPPRVAYNEQFFGPGTRLTVL.

The chain joins TRBV27 to TRBJ1-5, with D perhaps TRBD1 (6 bases). V lost 6 bases, J lost 7 bases, and 13 bases lay in between. Germline V CDR1 and CDR2: MNHEY, SMNVEV (reference sequence). The CDR3 spans 13 residues. CDR3 sequence: CASRPTGIQPQHF. The CDR3 DNA follows: TGTGCCAGCAGACCTACAGGGATCCAGCCCCAGCATTTT.

The gene calls are TRBV2 and TRBJ1-6, with 10 bases that match TRBD1. There are 15 residues in the CDR3. V lost 5 bases to trimming and J lost 5 bases; unmatched junction nucleotides: 3. The germline V gene encodes CDR1 SNHLY and CDR2 FYNNEI. In nucleotides, the CDR3 is TGTGCCAGCAGTTGGGACAGGGGAAATAATTCACCCCTCCACTTT. It encodes CASSWDRGNNSPLHF.